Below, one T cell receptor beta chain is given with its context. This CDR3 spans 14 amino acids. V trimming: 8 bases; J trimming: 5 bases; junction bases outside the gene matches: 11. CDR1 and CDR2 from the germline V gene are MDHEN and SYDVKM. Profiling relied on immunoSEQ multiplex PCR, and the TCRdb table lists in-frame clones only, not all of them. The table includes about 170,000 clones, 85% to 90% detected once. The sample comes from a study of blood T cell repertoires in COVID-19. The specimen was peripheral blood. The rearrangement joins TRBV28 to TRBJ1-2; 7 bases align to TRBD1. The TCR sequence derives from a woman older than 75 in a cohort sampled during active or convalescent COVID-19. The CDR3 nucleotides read TGTGCCAGCTACCAGGGGGTCTTAAAGTATGGCTACACCTTC. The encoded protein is CASYQGVLKYGYTF.